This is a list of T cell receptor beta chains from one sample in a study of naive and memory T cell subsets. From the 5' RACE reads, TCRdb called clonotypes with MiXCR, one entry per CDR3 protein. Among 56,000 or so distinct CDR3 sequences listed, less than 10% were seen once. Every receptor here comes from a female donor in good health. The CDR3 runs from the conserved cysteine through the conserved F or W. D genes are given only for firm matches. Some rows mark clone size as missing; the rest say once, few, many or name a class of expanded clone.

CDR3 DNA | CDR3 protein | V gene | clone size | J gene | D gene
TGCGCCAGCAGCCAAGGGGGGTCCTCCTACGAGCAGTACTTC | CASSQGGSSYEQYF | TRBV4-3 | - | TRBJ2-7 | -
TGTGCCAGCAGTTACAGGAGGGGACTAGATTGCACAGATACGCAGTATTTT | CASSYRRGLDCTDTQYF | TRBV6-2/TRBV6-3 | few | TRBJ2-3 | TRBD2
TGTGCCAGCAGCCTCGTAGGGACTAGCGGGGGGACTGAGCAGTTCTTC | CASSLVGTSGGTEQFF | TRBV7-2 | many | TRBJ2-1 | TRBD2
TGCAGCGTCGCCGGGACAGGGGGCTACGAGCAGTACTTC | CSVAGTGGYEQYF | TRBV29-1 | many | TRBJ2-7 | TRBD1
TGTGCCAGCGGTCCCGGACAGGGGGCATACAATGAAAAACTGTTTTTT | CASGPGQGAYNEKLFF | TRBV12-3/TRBV12-4 | - | TRBJ1-4 | TRBD1
TGTGCCAGTAGCGGACAGGGGGGTTACACCGGGGAGCTGTTTTTT | CASSGQGGYTGELFF | TRBV19 | few | TRBJ2-2 | TRBD1
TGCAGCGTTGCCAGGGACACCTCTAACTATGGCTACACCTTC | CSVARDTSNYGYTF | TRBV29-1 | few | TRBJ1-2 | -
TGTGCCAGCAGCTTAGCGGGACAAGCGAGGGGGCGATATGGCTACACCTTC | CASSLAGQARGRYGYTF | TRBV7-2 | many | TRBJ1-2 | TRBD1
TGCGCCAGCAGCTTAACGGGAGCTGAAGCTTTCTTT | CASSLTGAEAFF | TRBV5-1 | many | TRBJ1-1 | -
TGTGCCAGCAGTTCCAGCGGGGGGGTAAATGAGCAGTTCTTC | CASSSSGGVNEQFF | TRBV6-2/TRBV6-3 | many | TRBJ2-1 | TRBD2
TGTGCCAGCAGTTTGGCCCCCGGGGCCTCCTATAATTCACCCCTCCACTTT | CASSLAPGASYNSPLHF | TRBV27 | many | TRBJ1-6 | -
TGTGCCAGCAGTTCCCATTTGGGACTAGCGGGGAATACGAACACCGGGGAGCTGTTTTTT | CASSSHLGLAGNTNTGELFF | TRBV6-2/TRBV6-3 | few | TRBJ2-2 | TRBD2
TGTGCCAGCAGCCGGGACAGCTCTGGAAACACCATATATTTT | CASSRDSSGNTIYF | TRBV3-1 | many | TRBJ1-3 | TRBD1
TGTGCCAGCAGCTTAACTGGGGACCATCCTGAAGCTTTCTTT | CASSLTGDHPEAFF | TRBV7-3 | many | TRBJ1-1 | -
TGCAGTGCTAGAGATCAGGCTAGCCCCCGAGAGCAGTACTTC | CSARDQASPREQYF | TRBV20-1 | many | TRBJ2-7 | -
TGTGCCAGCAGTTCCGGGGGGGCGGTCACCGGGGAGCTGTTTTTT | CASSSGGAVTGELFF | TRBV12-3/TRBV12-4 | few | TRBJ2-2 | TRBD2
TGTGCCTGGTCGGGACAGGGTTTCGGCCAGCCCCAGCATTTT | CAWSGQGFGQPQHF | TRBV30 | few | TRBJ1-5 | TRBD1
TGTGCCAGCAGCTCCCAGGGGGATAACTATGGCTACACCTTC | CASSSQGDNYGYTF | TRBV7-2 | many | TRBJ1-2 | TRBD1
TGCGCCAGCAGCAAGAGACTAAGCTCCTACGAGCAGTACTTC | CASSKRLSSYEQYF | TRBV4-1 | few | TRBJ2-7 | -
TGCGCCAGCAGCTTGGAGTTCGGGTTATCAAGGCTCGATTCACCCCTCCACTTT | CASSLEFGLSRLDSPLHF | TRBV5-1 | many | TRBJ1-6 | -
TGTGCCAGCAGTTCCGGACAGGGGGCCCGGAACACTGAAGCTTTCTTT | CASSSGQGARNTEAFF | TRBV6-2/TRBV6-3 | many | TRBJ1-1 | TRBD1
TGCAGTGCTAGTCGTCGAAGAGGGGCCAACGTCCTGACTTTC | CSASRRRGANVLTF | TRBV20-1 | - | TRBJ2-6 | -
TGCGCCAGCAGTCAGGGGGGACAGGGGATCCGGGAAAAACTGTTTTTT | CASSQGGQGIREKLFF | TRBV23-1 | - | TRBJ1-4 | TRBD1
TGTGCCAGTAGAACGGGACGGCTGATGAACACTGAAGCTTTCTTT | CASRTGRLMNTEAFF | TRBV19 | many | TRBJ1-1 | -
TGTGCCAGTTTAGGGGGAAACGAGCAGTACTTC | CASLGGNEQYF | TRBV6-6 | many | TRBJ2-7 | -
TGTGCCAGCAGTTACTCGAGGATACGGGCCCAGTACTTC | CASSYSRIRAQYF | TRBV6-2/TRBV6-3 | few | TRBJ2-5 | -
TGTGCCAGCAGCTCCGCGGAGTTATCCAAAGATAAGCAGTTCTTC | CASSSAELSKDKQFF | TRBV7-9 | few | TRBJ2-1 | -
TGTGCCAGCAGTCAACTGTCGGAAGCGTACAATGAGCAGTTCTTC | CASSQLSEAYNEQFF | TRBV6-2/TRBV6-3 | - | TRBJ2-1 | -
TGCAGTGCTAGCACTGCGGGACTAGCGTATAGCTCCTACAATGAGCAGTTCTTC | CSASTAGLAYSSYNEQFF | TRBV20-1 | - | TRBJ2-1 | TRBD2
TGTGCCAGCAGAAATTACGGACAGACAACTAATGAAAAACTGTTTTTT | CASRNYGQTTNEKLFF | TRBV6-1 | - | TRBJ1-4 | -
TGTGCCAGCAGTTTATCGGGGAATAGGACGCCCCAGTACTTC | CASSLSGNRTPQYF | TRBV28 | many | TRBJ2-5 | -
TGTGCCAGCAGGCAGGACTTGTACAATGAGCAGTTCTTC | CASRQDLYNEQFF | TRBV27 | - | TRBJ2-1 | -
TGTGCCAGCAGCCCCGCAGGGGGCATTCAGCCCCAGCATTTT | CASSPAGGIQPQHF | TRBV12-3/TRBV12-4 | many | TRBJ1-5 | TRBD1
TGTGCCAGCAGCCAGGGTATCGGCTATGGCTACACCTTC | CASSQGIGYGYTF | TRBV3-1 | - | TRBJ1-2 | -
TGTGCCAGCAGCGCCGCTCGGACATTATCAGAAGCTTTCTTT | CASSAARTLSEAFF | TRBV9 | - | TRBJ1-1 | -
TGCAGCGTCAGGGACAGGGGCGGCACTGAAGCTTTCTTT | CSVRDRGGTEAFF | TRBV29-1 | many | TRBJ1-1 | TRBD1
TGTGCCAGCAGTGAAGCAGCTTATGGCGACACCTTC | CASSEAAYGDTF | TRBV2 | - | TRBJ1-2 | -
TGCAGTGCTATAGACGGATTAAATTCACCCCTCCACTTT | CSAIDGLNSPLHF | TRBV20-1 | many | TRBJ1-6 | -
TGTGCCAGCACCGTAAACGGGGGACAGTGCACAGATACGCAGTATTTT | CASTVNGGQCTDTQYF | TRBV2 | - | TRBJ2-3 | -
TGCAGTGCTAGAGATCAAGATAGCGGGGACCAAGAGACCCAGTACTTC | CSARDQDSGDQETQYF | TRBV20-1 | many | TRBJ2-5 | TRBD2
TGTGCCAGCAGCTGGGAAGGGGGAAACACCGGGGAGCTGTTTTTT | CASSWEGGNTGELFF | TRBV5-5 | few | TRBJ2-2 | -
TGTGCCAGCAGAGCAGGGGGCTCCGGGGAGCTGTTTTTT | CASRAGGSGELFF | TRBV6-2/TRBV6-3 | few | TRBJ2-2 | TRBD1
TGTGCCATCAGTGAGAGGGCAGGGGAGATGGTTACGCAGTATTTT | CAISERAGEMVTQYF | TRBV10-3 | - | TRBJ2-3 | -
TGTGCCAGCAGCAAGGGGGGGACAGGGTGCGAGACCCAGTACTTC | CASSKGGTGCETQYF | TRBV7-2 | once | TRBJ2-5 | TRBD1
TGCAGTGCTCCTGCGGGGGGGAATACAGATACGCAGTATTTT | CSAPAGGNTDTQYF | TRBV20-1 | many | TRBJ2-3 | TRBD2
TGTGCCAGCAGTTACTGGGCGGGGGCGAGAAGCGGGGAGCTGTTTTTT | CASSYWAGARSGELFF | TRBV6-5 | many | TRBJ2-2 | -
TGTGCCTGTCAGGCAGGGAAACAGCCCCAGCATTTT | CACQAGKQPQHF | TRBV30 | few | TRBJ1-5 | -
TGTGCCAGCAGGGGGACAGACACCTACGAGCAGTACTTC | CASRGTDTYEQYF | TRBV3-1 | few | TRBJ2-7 | TRBD1
TGTGCCAGCAGCCATAGCGGGTCCATGGACTTC | CASSHSGSMDF | TRBV7-9 | many | TRBJ2-7 | TRBD2
TGTGCCAGCAGGACAGGCCCTGGCTATGGCTACACCTTC | CASRTGPGYGYTF | TRBV7-2 | many | TRBJ1-2 | -
TGTGCCAGCAGCTCCCTAGGGGCCACTGAAGCTTTCTTT | CASSSLGATEAFF | TRBV27 | - | TRBJ1-1 | -